The present entry profiles one TCR beta chain with its context. The data were taken from a study of monozygotic twins with inflammatory bowel disease. TCRdb derives one entry per CDR3 protein from the 5' RACE reads, leaving out DNA. Listed are about 160,000 distinct CDR3 sequences; around 2.8% falls within the top ten. The CDR3 covers 12 residues. The V gene's germline CDR1 is LGHDT and CDR2 YNNKEL (reference sequence). This chain connects TRBV3-1 to TRBJ1-4. The TCR sequence derives from a human donor with ulcerative colitis or Crohn's disease, or a healthy co-twin of an affected twin (not recorded which). Sequenced material: blood. CDR3 in amino acids: CASSQKGEKLFF. Combining the CDR3 with reference TRBV3-1 and TRBJ1-4 gives the whole variable domain DTAVSQTPKYLVTQMGNDKSIKCEQNLGHDTMYWYKQDSKKFLKIMFSYNNKELIINETVPNRFSPKSPDKAHLNLHINSLELGDSAVYFCASSQKGEKLFFGSGTQLSVL.